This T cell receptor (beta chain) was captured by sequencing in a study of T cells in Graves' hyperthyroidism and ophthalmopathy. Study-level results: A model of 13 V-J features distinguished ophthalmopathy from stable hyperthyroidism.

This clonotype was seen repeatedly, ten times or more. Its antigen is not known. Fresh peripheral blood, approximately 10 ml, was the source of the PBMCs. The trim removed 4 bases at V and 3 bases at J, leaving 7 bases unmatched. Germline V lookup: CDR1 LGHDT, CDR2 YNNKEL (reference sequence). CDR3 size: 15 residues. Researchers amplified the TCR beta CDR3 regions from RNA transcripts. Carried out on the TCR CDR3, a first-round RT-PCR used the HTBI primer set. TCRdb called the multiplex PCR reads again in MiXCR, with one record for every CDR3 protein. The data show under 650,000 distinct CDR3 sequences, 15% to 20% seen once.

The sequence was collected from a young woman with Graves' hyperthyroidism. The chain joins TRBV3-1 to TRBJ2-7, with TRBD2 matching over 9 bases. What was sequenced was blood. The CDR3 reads CASSPRGTSFYEQYF. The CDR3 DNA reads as TGTGCCAGCAGCCCACGAGGGACTAGCTTCTACGAGCAGTACTTC.